The clone carrying this TCR beta chain came up many times. The antigen is undetermined. These data originate in a study of post-analysis software for immune sequencing data. As for the study in general: Multiple sclerosis in the patients followed relapsing-remitting, secondary progressive and progressive-relapsing courses. Whole-study results and caveats: People with multiple sclerosis had a significantly lower normalized Chao1 diversity than controls did. Strong co-clustering by F measure was seen for same-batch samples. Five TRBV segments appeared more often in patients than in controls, and TRBV5-6, TRBV5-1 and TRBV20-1 were among these.

Prepared libraries of TCR beta cDNA carried unique molecular identifiers. Yield was 500,000 or so cDNA molecules from 1 to 10 million T cells. TCRdb processed the PCR reads anew with MiXCR; each CDR3 protein has one entry. Among approximately 150,000 distinct CDR3 sequences listed, approximately 31% were seen once. CDR3 length equals 16 residues. The V gene lost 3 bases and the J gene lost 6 bases, with 21 bases spanning the gap. Germline CDR1 is DFQATT and CDR2 is SNEGSKA (reference sequence). Material for sequencing was blood. The genes are TRBV20-1 and TRBJ2-1; the D gene is possibly TRBD2 (6 bases). This TCR was recovered from a girl under 18 with multiple sclerosis. In DNA, the CDR3 is TGCAGTGCTAGCTACGGGAGCGACATCCCTCCCAATGAGCAGTTCTTC. Amino acids: CSASYGSDIPPNEQFF.